This entry lists 9 T cell receptor beta chains sequenced from one sample in a study of T cell responses to AZD1222 COVID-19 vaccine. Repertoires were generated with immunoSEQ multiplex PCR, while TCRdb's copy carries only in-frame clones and drops some. The profile covers 95,000 to 150,000 clones, with about 87% appearing a single time and about 5% taken by the ten largest. The specimen was peripheral blood, collected on day 0 of AZD1222 vaccination. These receptors were taken from an adult in good health.

The J gene is TRBJ1-3, the V gene TRBV15; possibly TRBD1 for D (5 bases). CDR1 LNHNV and CDR2 YYDKDF come from the germline V gene (reference sequence). This CDR3 has 14 amino acids. Trimming stripped 3 bases from V and 2 bases from J, with 8 bases between. The CDR3 here is CATSSGGAGNTIYF. CDR3 in DNA: TGTGCCACCAGCAGCGGGGGGGCTGGAAACACCATATATTTT.

The V and J genes are TRBV4-1 and TRBJ2-1, with TRBD1 identical over 8 bases. Trimming removed 8 bases from V and 4 bases from J; junction bases left unmatched: 7. The length of the CDR3 is 14 residues. Germline values: CDR1 MGHRA, CDR2 YSYEKL. CDR3: CASFDRGLYNEQFF. Written as DNA, the CDR3 is TGCGCCAGCTTCGACAGGGGCCTTTACAATGAGCAGTTCTTC.

The chain combines TRBV29-1 with TRBJ1-2; D possibly corresponds to TRBD1 (6 bases). Trimming pared 3 bases from V and 3 bases from J, leaving 11 bases between. CDR3 length: 13 amino acids. Germline V gives CDR1 SQVTM, CDR2 ANQGSEA. CDR3 DNA sequence: TGCAGCGTTGACAGGGGATACGACTATGGCTACACCTTC. Amino acids: CSVDRGYDYGYTF.

This clone is a singleton in its sample. Other DNA sequences in the same sample also yield this CDR3. The chain recombines TRBV18 with TRBJ1-1, with 7 nucleotides matching TRBD1. The CDR3 is made up of 14 amino acids. The trim removed 3 bases at V and 3 bases at J, leaving 4 bases unmatched. Germline assignment: CDR1 KGHSH and CDR2 LQKENI. CDR3 amino acids: CASSPRQGDTEAFF. The CDR3 coding sequence is TGTGCCAGCTCACCCCGACAGGGCGACACTGAAGCTTTCTTT.

V and J are TRBV28 and TRBJ1-1; no definite D call. With 8 bases removed from V and 0 bases from J, the gap between germline ends came to 13 bases. The CDR3 covers 14 residues. Germline V gene data show CDR1 as MDHEN and CDR2 as SYDVKM. CDR3 sequence (DNA): TGTGCCAGCCGTCCGGGATCCTTGAACACTGAAGCTTTCTTT. It is translated as CASRPGSLNTEAFF.

CDR3 loop: CSVESVNTEAFF. As DNA, the CDR3 is TGCAGCGTTGAATCGGTTAACACTGAAGCTTTCTTT. The chain is built from TRBV29-1 and TRBJ1-1; D ambiguous. Germline V lookup: CDR1 SQVTM, CDR2 ANQGSEA. The V and J ends lost 2 bases and 2 bases respectively, with 6 bases between them. The CDR3 runs to 12 residues.

This chain uses TRBV12-3 or TRBV12-4 with TRBJ1-2, with 7 bases lining up with TRBD1. With V trimmed by 7 bases and J by 5 bases, 4 bases remained unmatched. The CDR3 totals 12 residues. CDR3 sequence (DNA): TGTGCCAGCACCCCGGGACAGTATGGCTACACCTTC. Amino acid sequence: CASTPGQYGYTF.

The genes are TRBV2 and TRBJ1-6, with D possibly TRBD1 on 5 matching bases. The length of the CDR3 is 13 residues. Looked up from germline, CDR1 is SNHLY and CDR2 is FYNNEI. Trimming shortened V by 3 bases and J by 12 bases, and 12 bases separated the two germline ends. CDR3 DNA sequence: TGTGCCAGCAGTGACGAGGGGACGGGACCCCTCCACTTT. Translated, it gives CASSDEGTGPLHF.

The table lists this clone with a count of one. The chain recombines TRBV7-2 with TRBJ2-7, with 10 nucleotides matching TRBD2. Germline V CDR1 and CDR2: SGHTA, FQGNSA. CDR3 length: 16 amino acids. Losses at the gene ends were 4 bases for V and 4 bases for J; bases not matched to a gene: 10. CDR3 loop: CASSSGRASGGYEQYF. In DNA form, the CDR3 reads TGTGCCAGCAGCTCTGGGCGGGCTAGCGGGGGTTACGAGCAGTACTTC.